Listed below are T cell receptor beta chains from one sample, sequenced in a study of OX40 agonist ivuxolimab in advanced cancers. Only in-frame clones appear in the TCRdb table, and some are missing; sequencing was by immunoSEQ multiplex PCR. The sample yields about 50,000 clones, 88% seen once. The material sequenced was CD4+ or CD8+ T cells sorted from blood, taken in a trial of the OX40 agonist ivuxolimab. The receptors originated from an adult with an advanced solid tumor such as melanoma, head and neck, liver or kidney cancer. CDR3s include the opening cysteine and the closing phenylalanine or tryptophan. The D gene is left open where the match is weak. Expanded clones get a size class; other rows say once, few or many, or leave the size out.

CDR3 protein: CATSREDYGYTF
CDR3 DNA: TGTGCCACCAGCAGAGAAGACTATGGCTACACCTTC
clone size: NA
D gene: NA
V gene: TRBV15
J gene: TRBJ1-2

CDR3 protein: CSVGIETQYF
CDR3 DNA: TGCAGCGTTGGGATTGAGACCCAGTACTTC
clone size: NA
D gene: NA
V gene: TRBV29-1
J gene: TRBJ2-5

CDR3 protein: CASSTGGEDTQYF
CDR3 DNA: TGTGCCAGTAGTACAGGGGGCGAGGATACGCAGTATTTT
clone size: NA
D gene: TRBD1
V gene: TRBV19
J gene: TRBJ2-3

CDR3 protein: CASSQDIGVISYGYTF
CDR3 DNA: TGTGCCAGCAGCCAAGATATAGGGGTAATAAGCTATGGCTACACCTTC
clone size: NA
D gene: NA
V gene: TRBV4-2
J gene: TRBJ1-2

CDR3 protein: CASSQQGGTEAFF
CDR3 DNA: TGTGCCAGCAGCCAACAGGGAGGTACTGAAGCTTTCTTT
clone size: NA
D gene: NA
V gene: TRBV14
J gene: TRBJ1-1

CDR3 protein: CASAGWTQPQHF
CDR3 DNA: TGTGCCAGCGCAGGGTGGACTCAGCCCCAGCATTTT
clone size: NA
D gene: NA
V gene: TRBV28
J gene: TRBJ1-5

CDR3 protein: CAISPEPNREQYF
CDR3 DNA: TGTGCCATCAGTCCTGAACCCAATAGGGAGCAGTACTTC
clone size: NA
D gene: NA
V gene: TRBV10-3
J gene: TRBJ2-7

CDR3 protein: CASRGQDYNEQFF
CDR3 DNA: TGTGCCTCACGGGGCCAGGATTATAATGAGCAGTTCTTC
clone size: NA
D gene: NA
V gene: TRBV10-3
J gene: TRBJ2-1

CDR3 protein: CASSEVDAAGGGSGANVLTF
CDR3 DNA: TGTGCCAGCAGTGAAGTGGATGCGGCAGGGGGTGGGTCTGGGGCCAACGTCCTGACTTTC
clone size: NA
D gene: TRBD1
V gene: TRBV6-1
J gene: TRBJ2-6

CDR3 protein: CASRNPNTEAFF
CDR3 DNA: TGTGCCAGCAGGAACCCGAACACTGAAGCTTTCTTT
clone size: NA
D gene: NA
V gene: TRBV6-1
J gene: TRBJ1-1

CDR3 protein: CASRTGVSYEQYF
CDR3 DNA: TGTGCCAGCAGGACGGGAGTTTCCTACGAGCAGTACTTC
clone size: NA
D gene: NA
V gene: TRBV27
J gene: TRBJ2-7

CDR3 protein: CASTLSAGITNTEAFF
CDR3 DNA: TGTGCCAGCACCTTGTCGGCAGGGATAACGAACACTGAAGCTTTCTTT
clone size: NA
D gene: NA
V gene: TRBV28
J gene: TRBJ1-1

CDR3 protein: CASSSSGRNEQYF
CDR3 DNA: TGTGCCAGCTCGTCCAGCGGTAGGAACGAGCAGTACTTC
clone size: once
D gene: NA
V gene: TRBV18
J gene: TRBJ2-7

CDR3 protein: CASSVALNTEAFF
CDR3 DNA: TGTGCCAGCAGTGTGGCATTGAACACTGAAGCTTTCTTT
clone size: few
D gene: NA
V gene: TRBV6-1
J gene: TRBJ1-1

CDR3 protein: CAWSAHSIRANVLTF
CDR3 DNA: TGTGCCTGGAGTGCTCATTCGATAAGGGCCAACGTCCTGACTTTC
clone size: NA
D gene: NA
V gene: TRBV30
J gene: TRBJ2-6

CDR3 protein: CASRRGENTGELFF
CDR3 DNA: TGTGCCAGCCGTCGCGGGGAGAACACCGGGGAGCTGTTTTTT
clone size: NA
D gene: NA
V gene: TRBV6-6
J gene: TRBJ2-2

CDR3 protein: CASSDSSGAKNIQYF
CDR3 DNA: TGTGCCAGCAGTGACTCATCAGGGGCCAAAAACATTCAGTACTTC
clone size: once
D gene: NA
V gene: TRBV6-4
J gene: TRBJ2-4

CDR3 protein: CASSEGLAGGNEQFF
CDR3 DNA: TGTGCCAGCAGTGAAGGACTAGCGGGAGGGAATGAGCAGTTCTTC
clone size: NA
D gene: TRBD2
V gene: TRBV2
J gene: TRBJ2-1

CDR3 protein: CASSPSGGENNEQFF
CDR3 DNA: TGTGCCAGCAGCCCCAGCGGGGGGGAGAACAATGAGCAGTTCTTC
clone size: few
D gene: TRBD2
V gene: TRBV9
J gene: TRBJ2-1

CDR3 protein: CASSPPTGRLSGANVLTF
CDR3 DNA: TGTGCCAGCTCACCCCCGACAGGGCGGCTCTCTGGGGCCAACGTCCTGACTTTC
clone size: NA
D gene: TRBD1
V gene: TRBV18
J gene: TRBJ2-6

CDR3 protein: CASSVDRDTRSPLHF
CDR3 DNA: TGTGCCAGCAGCGTAGACCGGGACACCAGGTCACCCCTCCACTTT
clone size: NA
D gene: NA
V gene: TRBV9
J gene: TRBJ1-6

CDR3 protein: CASSYGQSSYEQYF
CDR3 DNA: TGTGCCAGCAGCTACGGACAGAGCTCCTACGAGCAGTACTTC
clone size: NA
D gene: NA
V gene: TRBV2
J gene: TRBJ2-7

CDR3 protein: CASSRNLEGEQFF
CDR3 DNA: TGTGCCAGCAGCCGAAATCTGGAGGGTGAGCAGTTCTTC
clone size: NA
D gene: NA
V gene: TRBV6-5
J gene: TRBJ2-1

CDR3 protein: CASRLTDYNEQFF
CDR3 DNA: TGTGCCAGCAGGCTGACAGATTACAATGAGCAGTTCTTC
clone size: NA
D gene: NA
V gene: TRBV6-6
J gene: TRBJ2-1

CDR3 protein: CASSRNGGATDTQYF
CDR3 DNA: TGCGCCAGCAGTCGAAACGGGGGGGCCACGGATACGCAGTATTTT
clone size: NA
D gene: TRBD2
V gene: TRBV23-1
J gene: TRBJ2-3

CDR3 protein: CSARDPDEQFF
CDR3 DNA: TGCAGTGCTAGAGATCCGGATGAGCAGTTCTTC
clone size: NA
D gene: NA
V gene: TRBV20-1
J gene: TRBJ2-1

CDR3 protein: CASRHQRGRGNTEAFF
CDR3 DNA: TGTGCCAGCAGACATCAACGGGGGCGAGGGAACACTGAAGCTTTCTTT
clone size: NA
D gene: NA
V gene: TRBV28
J gene: TRBJ1-1

CDR3 protein: CASSAPRWVVLGYTF
CDR3 DNA: TGCGCCAGCAGCGCCCCCCGGTGGGTGGTCTTGGGCTACACCTTC
clone size: NA
D gene: NA
V gene: TRBV5-1
J gene: TRBJ1-2

CDR3 protein: CSVVRGAQYF
CDR3 DNA: TGCAGCGTTGTTCGCGGGGCCCAGTACTTC
clone size: NA
D gene: NA
V gene: TRBV29-1
J gene: TRBJ2-5

CDR3 protein: CASSLQGVEQYF
CDR3 DNA: TGTGCCAGCAGCCTACAGGGGGTCGAGCAGTACTTC
clone size: NA
D gene: TRBD1
V gene: TRBV6-1
J gene: TRBJ2-7

CDR3 protein: CASSVAQGLWGNTIYF
CDR3 DNA: TGTGCCAGCAGCGTAGCGCAGGGTCTTTGGGGAAACACCATATATTTT
clone size: NA
D gene: NA
V gene: TRBV9
J gene: TRBJ1-3

CDR3 protein: CASSYSGVALVEQYF
CDR3 DNA: TGTGCCAGCAGTTACTCTGGGGTGGCTCTGGTCGAGCAGTACTTC
clone size: NA
D gene: NA
V gene: TRBV6-6
J gene: TRBJ2-7

CDR3 protein: CASSTRVQETQYF
CDR3 DNA: TGCGCCAGCAGCACAAGGGTACAAGAGACCCAGTACTTC
clone size: NA
D gene: NA
V gene: TRBV4-1
J gene: TRBJ2-5

CDR3 protein: CASSIETGATEQYF
CDR3 DNA: TGTGCCAGCAGTATAGAGACAGGGGCAACCGAGCAGTACTTC
clone size: NA
D gene: TRBD1
V gene: TRBV27
J gene: TRBJ2-7

CDR3 protein: CASSRGGTETQYF
CDR3 DNA: TGTGCCAGCAGCCGGGGGGGAACGGAGACCCAGTACTTC
clone size: NA
D gene: TRBD2
V gene: TRBV7-2
J gene: TRBJ2-5

CDR3 protein: CASSPGHTSYEQYF
CDR3 DNA: TGCGCCAGCAGCCCGGGACATACATCCTACGAGCAGTACTTC
clone size: NA
D gene: NA
V gene: TRBV5-1
J gene: TRBJ2-7

CDR3 protein: CASSEPGIAGYTF
CDR3 DNA: TGTGCCAGCAGTGAACCAGGGATCGCTGGCTACACCTTC
clone size: NA
D gene: NA
V gene: TRBV25-1
J gene: TRBJ1-2

CDR3 protein: CASLGQGNTEAFF
CDR3 DNA: TGCGCCAGCCTGGGACAGGGGAACACTGAAGCTTTCTTT
clone size: few
D gene: TRBD1
V gene: TRBV5-1
J gene: TRBJ1-1

CDR3 protein: CASSHGTDNSPLHF
CDR3 DNA: TGTGCCAGCAGCCACGGGACTGATAATTCACCCCTCCACTTT
clone size: NA
D gene: NA
V gene: TRBV5-5
J gene: TRBJ1-6

CDR3 protein: CATGTNRETQYF
CDR3 DNA: TGTGCCACCGGGACAAACCGAGAGACCCAGTACTTC
clone size: NA
D gene: NA
V gene: TRBV19
J gene: TRBJ2-5

CDR3 protein: CASSPLSSGANVLTF
CDR3 DNA: TGTGCCAGCAGCCCGCTAAGTTCTGGGGCCAACGTCCTGACTTTC
clone size: NA
D gene: NA
V gene: TRBV28
J gene: TRBJ2-6

CDR3 protein: CASSMRAGRGGYNEQFF
CDR3 DNA: TGTGCCAGTAGTATGAGAGCGGGCCGGGGGGGTTACAATGAGCAGTTCTTC
clone size: NA
D gene: TRBD2
V gene: TRBV19
J gene: TRBJ2-1

CDR3 protein: CASSPGTNNSPLHF
CDR3 DNA: TGTGCCAGCAGTCCCGGGACGAATAATTCACCCCTCCACTTT
clone size: NA
D gene: NA
V gene: TRBV6-5
J gene: TRBJ1-6

CDR3 protein: CASSRENNSPLHF
CDR3 DNA: TGTGCCAGCAGCAGGGAAAATAATTCACCCCTCCACTTT
clone size: NA
D gene: NA
V gene: TRBV27
J gene: TRBJ1-6

CDR3 protein: CASRDRVREKLFF
CDR3 DNA: TGTGCCAGCCGGGACAGGGTCCGTGAAAAACTGTTTTTT
clone size: NA
D gene: TRBD1
V gene: TRBV6-5
J gene: TRBJ1-4

CDR3 protein: CASRKDAAGTGELFF
CDR3 DNA: TGCGCCAGCAGAAAGGACGCGGCGGGCACCGGGGAGCTGTTTTTT
clone size: NA
D gene: NA
V gene: TRBV5-1
J gene: TRBJ2-2

CDR3 protein: CASSFGRGGQETQYF
CDR3 DNA: TGTGCCAGCAGCTTTGGGCGGGGGGGCCAAGAGACCCAGTACTTC
clone size: NA
D gene: TRBD2
V gene: TRBV11-2
J gene: TRBJ2-5

CDR3 protein: CASRIYRGSSYEQYF
CDR3 DNA: TGTGCCAGCAGAATATACAGGGGTTCATCCTACGAGCAGTACTTC
clone size: NA
D gene: TRBD1
V gene: TRBV6-1
J gene: TRBJ2-7

CDR3 protein: CAWSPSGLHNNEQFF
CDR3 DNA: TGTGCCTGGAGCCCATCGGGACTACATAACAATGAGCAGTTCTTC
clone size: NA
D gene: TRBD2
V gene: TRBV30
J gene: TRBJ2-1

CDR3 protein: CASSLFAGTSVTDTQYF
CDR3 DNA: TGTGCCAGCAGCTTGTTTGCCGGGACTAGCGTCACAGATACGCAGTATTTT
clone size: NA
D gene: TRBD2
V gene: TRBV5-4
J gene: TRBJ2-3

CDR3 protein: CASSVTGTNTEAFF
CDR3 DNA: TGTGCCAGCAGTGTGACAGGAACCAACACTGAAGCTTTCTTT
clone size: NA
D gene: NA
V gene: TRBV2
J gene: TRBJ1-1

CDR3 protein: CASSFAQNTEAFF
CDR3 DNA: TGTGCCAGCAGCTTTGCCCAGAACACTGAAGCTTTCTTT
clone size: NA
D gene: NA
V gene: TRBV7-2
J gene: TRBJ1-1

CDR3 protein: CASSSGLALEQYF
CDR3 DNA: TGTGCCAGCAGTTCCGGACTAGCGCTCGAGCAGTACTTC
clone size: NA
D gene: TRBD2
V gene: TRBV28
J gene: TRBJ2-7

CDR3 protein: CANLRAEPYEQYF
CDR3 DNA: TGTGCCAACCTCCGGGCAGAACCATACGAGCAGTACTTC
clone size: few
D gene: NA
V gene: TRBV28
J gene: TRBJ2-7

CDR3 protein: CASRTTGLNYGYTF
CDR3 DNA: TGTGCCAGCAGGACGACAGGGCTTAACTATGGCTACACCTTC
clone size: NA
D gene: TRBD1
V gene: TRBV6-5
J gene: TRBJ1-2